This T cell receptor beta chain was obtained from a study of beta chain features in type 1 diabetes. Only a few counts were recorded for this clone. As every portion of the isolated RNA was reverse transcribed, the sequencing read expressed TCRB transcripts. The data were produced by immunoSEQ multiplex PCR, yet TCRdb's version contains in-frame clones alone and is incomplete. The table lists approximately 170,000 clones, less than 9.5% of them singletons, with 2% to 3% in the top ten. CDR3 length equals 15 residues. J gave up 3 bases and V 2 bases, and 5 bases lay outside the gene matches. Per germline, CDR1 SGDLS and CDR2 YYNGEE.

The chain recombines TRBV9 with TRBJ1-1; TRBD1 agrees at 9 bases. The sample taken for sequencing was central memory CD4+ T cells from blood. The TCR comes from a woman between 18 and 30 years old in good health. CDR3 sequence: CASSVGQGIDTEAFF. DNA for the CDR3: TGTGCCAGCAGCGTGGGACAGGGTATCGACACTGAAGCTTTCTTT.